This TCR beta chain was identified during a study of blood T cell repertoires in COVID-19. For the study at large: Italy, Spain and the United States were the sources of the convalescent and acute COVID-19 samples. The cDNA or gDNA used as material had been derived from T cells, B-cell-depleted T cells, or PBMCs.

Trimming cost V 5 bases and J 6 bases, with 11 bases left between them. Germline loops: CDR1 MDHEN, CDR2 SYDVKM. There are 13 residues in the CDR3. Sequenced by immunoSEQ multiplex PCR; TCRdb stores in-frame clones only, minus some. The data show tens of thousands of clones, with about 83% seen just once and approximately 6.3% held by the top ten. The receptor was isolated from a man aged 65 to 85 with COVID-19, enrolled during active disease. The V and J genes are TRBV28 and TRBJ1-5; D uncertain. The sample consisted of peripheral blood. CDR3 residues: CASSPVDSQPQHF. CDR3 bases: TGTGCCAGCAGTCCTGTTGATAGTCAGCCCCAGCATTTT.